What follows is one T cell receptor (beta chain) and its context. No antigen is known for it. The sample belongs to a study of OX40 agonist ivuxolimab in advanced cancers. Study overall: Partial responses occurred in Three dose-escalation patients, one with hepatocellular carcinoma and two with cutaneous melanoma. Overall study results and limits: CD8+ T cells were the subset that, on average, had more expanded clones than CD4+.

The assay was immunoSEQ multiplex PCR, and TCRdb's table has in-frame clones only and misses some. The sample has around 86,000 clones, approximately 94% seen once. The sample consisted of CD4+ or CD8+ T cells sorted from blood, taken in a trial of the OX40 agonist ivuxolimab. This TCR was sampled from an adult with an advanced solid tumor such as melanoma, head and neck, liver or kidney cancer.

CDR3 sequence reads: CASSFGKSGGETQYF. The CDR3 DNA sequence: TGTGCCAGCAGCTTCGGAAAAAGTGGTGGGGAGACCCAGTACTTC. The rearrangement joins TRBV5-8 to TRBJ2-5, with no clear D. V gave up 2 bases and J gave up 5 bases, with 16 bases separating them. Looked up from germline, CDR1 is SGHTS and CDR2 is YDEGEE. This CDR3 spans 15 amino acids.